This TCR beta chain was observed in a study of T-cell memory formation after mild COVID-19. The table lists this clonotype with a few counts. Its target is not known. The CDR3 totals 12 residues. V was pared by 4 bases and J by 2 bases, with 9 bases between. CDR1 SQVTM and CDR2 ANQGSEA come from the germline V gene. General observations from the study: Clones shrinking from day 15 to 85 showed even CD4/CD8 mixes; later expanders tilted CD4+.

Each CDR3 protein is one row after TCRdb ran MiXCR on the 5' RACE reads. The sample lists about 540,000 distinct CDR3 sequences; about a fifth were seen once. Sequenced sample: PBMCs or a T cell subset sorted from them (not recorded which). The chain links TRBV29-1 to TRBJ2-7, with D uncertain. The TCR sequence derives from an adult woman who had mild COVID-19 (a few samples of this study predate the infection). Cell type and time point are not known. The chain's CDR3 is CSVGATAYEQYF. As DNA, the CDR3 is TGCAGCGTTGGTGCTACAGCCTACGAGCAGTACTTC.